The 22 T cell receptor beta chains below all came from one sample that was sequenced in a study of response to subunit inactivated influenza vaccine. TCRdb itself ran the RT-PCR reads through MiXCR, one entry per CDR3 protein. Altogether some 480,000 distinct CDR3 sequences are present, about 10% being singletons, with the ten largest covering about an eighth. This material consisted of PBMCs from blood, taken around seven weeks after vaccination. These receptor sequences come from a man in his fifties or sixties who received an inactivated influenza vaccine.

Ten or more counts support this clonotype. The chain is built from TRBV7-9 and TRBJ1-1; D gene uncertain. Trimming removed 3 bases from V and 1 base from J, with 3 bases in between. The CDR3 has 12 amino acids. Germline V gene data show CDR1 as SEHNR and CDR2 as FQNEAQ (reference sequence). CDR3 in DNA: TGTGCCAGCAGCTTCCGGAACACTGAAGCTTTCTTT. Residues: CASSFRNTEAFF.

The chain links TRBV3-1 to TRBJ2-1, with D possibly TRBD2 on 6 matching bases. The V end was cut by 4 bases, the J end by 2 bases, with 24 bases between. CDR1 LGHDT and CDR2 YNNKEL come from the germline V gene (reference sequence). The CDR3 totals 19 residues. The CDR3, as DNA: TGTGCCAGCAGCCCCCCCGGGCTAGCGCCCGTTTTAACCTACAATGAGCAGTTCTTC. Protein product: CASSPPGLAPVLTYNEQFF.

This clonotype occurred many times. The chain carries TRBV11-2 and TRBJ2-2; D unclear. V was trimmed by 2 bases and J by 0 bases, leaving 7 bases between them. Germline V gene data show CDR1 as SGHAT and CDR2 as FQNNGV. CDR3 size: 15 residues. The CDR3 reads CASSLTATNTGELFF. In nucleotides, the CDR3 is TGTGCCAGCAGCTTAACAGCAACGAACACCGGGGAGCTGTTTTTT.

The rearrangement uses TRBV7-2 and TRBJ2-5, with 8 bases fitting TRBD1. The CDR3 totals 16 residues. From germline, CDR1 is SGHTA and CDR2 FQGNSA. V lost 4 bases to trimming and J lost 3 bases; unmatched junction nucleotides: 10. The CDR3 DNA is TGTGCCAGCAGCTCACTACACGGACAGGGAGAAGAGACCCAGTACTTC. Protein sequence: CASSSLHGQGEETQYF.

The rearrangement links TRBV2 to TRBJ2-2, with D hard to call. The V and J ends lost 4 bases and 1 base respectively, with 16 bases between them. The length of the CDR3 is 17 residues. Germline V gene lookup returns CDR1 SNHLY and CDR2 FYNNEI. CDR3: CASSAPLLNQNTGELFF. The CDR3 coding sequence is TGTGCCAGCAGTGCCCCCCTTTTGAACCAGAACACCGGGGAGCTGTTTTTT.

The CDR3 DNA reads TGTGCCAGCAGTTTAACTCCCCAGGGGGATACGCAGTATTTT. Amino acid sequence: CASSLTPQGDTQYF. The gene calls are TRBV28 and TRBJ2-3; D is perhaps TRBD1 (6 bases). Germline lookup yields CDR1 MDHEN and CDR2 SYDVKM. This CDR3 spans 14 amino acids. Trimming shortened V by 2 bases and J by 6 bases, and 12 bases separated the two germline ends.

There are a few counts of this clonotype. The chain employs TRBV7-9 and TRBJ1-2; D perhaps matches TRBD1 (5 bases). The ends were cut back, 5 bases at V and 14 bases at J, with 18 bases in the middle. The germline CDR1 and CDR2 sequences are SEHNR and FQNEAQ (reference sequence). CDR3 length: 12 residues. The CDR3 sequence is CASSVPGLLATF. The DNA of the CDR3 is TGTGCCAGCAGCGTACCGGGACTCCTGGCGACCTTC.

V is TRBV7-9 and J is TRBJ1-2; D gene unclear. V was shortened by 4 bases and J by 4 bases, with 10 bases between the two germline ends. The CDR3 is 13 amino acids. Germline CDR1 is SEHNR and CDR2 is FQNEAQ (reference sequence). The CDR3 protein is CASSSRHLYGYTF. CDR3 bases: TGTGCCAGCAGCTCCCGCCACCTCTATGGCTACACCTTC.

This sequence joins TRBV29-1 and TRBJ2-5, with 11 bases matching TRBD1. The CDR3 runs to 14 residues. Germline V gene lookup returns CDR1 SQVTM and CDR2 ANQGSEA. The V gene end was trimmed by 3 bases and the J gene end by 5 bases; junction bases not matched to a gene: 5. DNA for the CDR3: TGCAGCGTTGAGATCGGGACAGGGGGTGAGACCCAGTACTTC. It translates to CSVEIGTGGETQYF.

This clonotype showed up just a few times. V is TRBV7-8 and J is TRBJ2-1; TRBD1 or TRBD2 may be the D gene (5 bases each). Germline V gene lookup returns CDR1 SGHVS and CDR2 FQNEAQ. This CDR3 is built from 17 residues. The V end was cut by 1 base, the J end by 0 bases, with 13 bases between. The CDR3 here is CASSLGGPRSSYNEQFF. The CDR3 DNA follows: TGTGCCAGCAGCTTAGGGGGACCACGGAGCTCCTACAATGAGCAGTTCTTC. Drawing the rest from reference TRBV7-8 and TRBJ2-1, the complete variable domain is GAGVSQSPRYKVAKRGQDVALRCDPISGHVSLFWYQQALGQGPEFLTYFQNEAQLDKSGLPSDRFFAERPEGSVSTLKIQRTQQEDSAVYLCASSLGGPRSSYNEQFFGPGTRLTVL.

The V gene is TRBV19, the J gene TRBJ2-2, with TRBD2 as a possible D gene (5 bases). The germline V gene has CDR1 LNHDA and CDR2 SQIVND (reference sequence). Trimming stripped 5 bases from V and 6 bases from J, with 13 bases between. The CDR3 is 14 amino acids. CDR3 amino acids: CASSSGIGPGELFF. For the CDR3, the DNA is TGTGCCAGTAGTTCCGGGATAGGCCCCGGGGAGCTGTTTTTT.

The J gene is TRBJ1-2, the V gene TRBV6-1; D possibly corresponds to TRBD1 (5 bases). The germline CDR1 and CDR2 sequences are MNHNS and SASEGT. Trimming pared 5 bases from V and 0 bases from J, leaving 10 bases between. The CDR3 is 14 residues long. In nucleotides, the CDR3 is TGTGCCAGCAGTATGGGACCGCCTAACTATGGCTACACCTTC. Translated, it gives CASSMGPPNYGYTF.

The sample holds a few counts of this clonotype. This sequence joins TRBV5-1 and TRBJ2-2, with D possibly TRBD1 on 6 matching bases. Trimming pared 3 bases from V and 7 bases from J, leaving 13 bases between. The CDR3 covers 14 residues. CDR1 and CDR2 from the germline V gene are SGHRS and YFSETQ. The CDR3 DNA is TGCGCCAGCAGCTCGCAGGGGTTCAGCGGGGAGCTGTTTTTT. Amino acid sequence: CASSSQGFSGELFF. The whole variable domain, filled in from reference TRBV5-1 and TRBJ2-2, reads KAGVTQTPRYLIKTRGQQVTLSCSPISGHRSVSWYQQTPGQGLQFLFEYFSETQRNKGNFPGRFSGRQFSNSRSEMNVSTLELGDSALYLCASSSQGFSGELFFGEGSRLTVL.

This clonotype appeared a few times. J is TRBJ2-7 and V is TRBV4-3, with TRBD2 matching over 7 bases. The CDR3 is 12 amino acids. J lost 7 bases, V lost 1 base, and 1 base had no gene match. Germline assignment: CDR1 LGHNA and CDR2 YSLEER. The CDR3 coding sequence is TGCGCCAGCAGCCAAGGGGAGGGAGAGCAGTACTTC. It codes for CASSQGEGEQYF.

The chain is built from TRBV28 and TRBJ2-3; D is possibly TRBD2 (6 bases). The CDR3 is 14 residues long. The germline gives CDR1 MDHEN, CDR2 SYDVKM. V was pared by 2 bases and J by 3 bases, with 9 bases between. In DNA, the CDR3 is TGTGCCAGCAGTTTACTAGCGCCTACAGATACGCAGTATTTT. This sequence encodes CASSLLAPTDTQYF.

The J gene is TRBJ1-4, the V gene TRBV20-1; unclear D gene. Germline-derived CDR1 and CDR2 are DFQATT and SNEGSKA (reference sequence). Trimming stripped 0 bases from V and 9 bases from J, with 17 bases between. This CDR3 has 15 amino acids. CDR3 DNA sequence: TGCAGTGCTAGAGACCTTAAGTCGGGCGTTAAAAAACTGTTTTTT. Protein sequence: CSARDLKSGVKKLFF.

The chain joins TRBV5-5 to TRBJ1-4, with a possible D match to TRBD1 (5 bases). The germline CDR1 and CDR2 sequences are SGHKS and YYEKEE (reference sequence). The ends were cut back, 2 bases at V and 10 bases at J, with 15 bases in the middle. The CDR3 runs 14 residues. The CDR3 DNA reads TGTGCCAGCAGCTTCCAGGGAGGGTTCGGAAAACTGTTTTTT. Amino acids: CASSFQGGFGKLFF.

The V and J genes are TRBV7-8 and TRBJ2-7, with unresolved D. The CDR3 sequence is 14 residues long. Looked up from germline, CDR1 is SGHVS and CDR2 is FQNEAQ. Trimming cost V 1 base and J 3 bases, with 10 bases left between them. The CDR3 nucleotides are TGTGCCAGCAGCTTAGGGTCGGCAGGCTACGAGCAGTACTTC. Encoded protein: CASSLGSAGYEQYF.

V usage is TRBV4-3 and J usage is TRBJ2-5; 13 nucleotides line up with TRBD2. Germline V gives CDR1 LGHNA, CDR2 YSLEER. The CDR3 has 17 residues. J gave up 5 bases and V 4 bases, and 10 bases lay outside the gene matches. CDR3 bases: TGCGCCAGCAGCCTCGGACTAGCGGGGGTTTCGGGTGAGACCCAGTACTTC. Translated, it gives CASSLGLAGVSGETQYF.

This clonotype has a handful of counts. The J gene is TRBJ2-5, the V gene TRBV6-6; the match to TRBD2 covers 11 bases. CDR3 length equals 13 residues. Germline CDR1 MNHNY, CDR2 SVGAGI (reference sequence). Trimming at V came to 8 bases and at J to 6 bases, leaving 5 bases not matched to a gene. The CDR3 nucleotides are TGTGCCAGCGAAGCTAGCGGGGGGCAGACCCAGTACTTC. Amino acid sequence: CASEASGGQTQYF.

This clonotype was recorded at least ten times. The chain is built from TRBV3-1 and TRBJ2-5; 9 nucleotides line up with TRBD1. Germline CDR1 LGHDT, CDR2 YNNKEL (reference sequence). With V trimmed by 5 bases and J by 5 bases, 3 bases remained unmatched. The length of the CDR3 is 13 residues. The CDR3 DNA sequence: TGTGCCAGCAGCACAGGGGGCCAGGAGACCCAGTACTTC. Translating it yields CASSTGGQETQYF.

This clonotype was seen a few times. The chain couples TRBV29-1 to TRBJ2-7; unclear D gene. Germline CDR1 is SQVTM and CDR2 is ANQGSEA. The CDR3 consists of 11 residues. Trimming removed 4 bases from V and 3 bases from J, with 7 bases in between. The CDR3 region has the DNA TGCAGCGTTGGAGGAATCTACGAGCAGTACTTC. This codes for CSVGGIYEQYF.